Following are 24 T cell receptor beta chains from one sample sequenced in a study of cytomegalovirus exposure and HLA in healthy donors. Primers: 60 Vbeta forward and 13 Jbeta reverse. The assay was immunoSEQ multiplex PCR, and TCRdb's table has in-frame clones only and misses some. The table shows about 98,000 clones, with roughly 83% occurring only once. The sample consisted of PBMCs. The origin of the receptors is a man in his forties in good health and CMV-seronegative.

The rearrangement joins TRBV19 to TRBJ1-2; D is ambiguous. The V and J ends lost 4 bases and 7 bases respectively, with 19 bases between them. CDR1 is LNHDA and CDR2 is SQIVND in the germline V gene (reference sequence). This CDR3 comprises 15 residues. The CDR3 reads CASSTHSTAPGGYTF. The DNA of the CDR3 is TGTGCCAGTAGTACCCACTCGACCGCTCCGGGTGGCTACACCTTC.

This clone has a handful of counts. CDR3 sequence (DNA): TGTGCCAGCAGCAATTCTTTGAGCTCTGGAAACACCATATATTTT. This sequence encodes CASSNSLSSGNTIYF. This chain uses TRBV6-5 with TRBJ1-3; D ambiguous. CDR1 is MNHEY and CDR2 is SVGAGI in the germline V gene. V was trimmed by 6 bases and J by 0 bases, leaving 12 bases between them. The CDR3 contains 15 residues.

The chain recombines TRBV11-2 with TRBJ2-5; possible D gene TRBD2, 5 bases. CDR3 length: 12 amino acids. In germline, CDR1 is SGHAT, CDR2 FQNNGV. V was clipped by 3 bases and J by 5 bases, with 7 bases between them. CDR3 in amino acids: CASSLIAETQYF. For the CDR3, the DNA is TGTGCCAGCAGCTTGATAGCGGAGACCCAGTACTTC.

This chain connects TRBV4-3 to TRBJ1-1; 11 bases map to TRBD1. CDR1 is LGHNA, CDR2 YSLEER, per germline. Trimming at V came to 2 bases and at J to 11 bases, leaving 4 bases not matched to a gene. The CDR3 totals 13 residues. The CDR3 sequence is CASSQQGQGVAFF. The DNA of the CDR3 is TGCGCCAGCAGCCAACAGGGACAGGGGGTTGCTTTCTTT.

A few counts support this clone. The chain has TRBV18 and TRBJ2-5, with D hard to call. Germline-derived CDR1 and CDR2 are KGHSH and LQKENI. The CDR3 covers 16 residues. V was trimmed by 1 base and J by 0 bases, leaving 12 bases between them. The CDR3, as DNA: TGTGCCAGCTCACCACGAGTTCGAGCCAACCAAGAGACCCAGTACTTC. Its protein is CASSPRVRANQETQYF.

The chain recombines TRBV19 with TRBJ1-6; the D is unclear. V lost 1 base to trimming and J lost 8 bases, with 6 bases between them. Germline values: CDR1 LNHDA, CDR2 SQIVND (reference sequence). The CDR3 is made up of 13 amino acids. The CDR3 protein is CASSIGGYSPLHF. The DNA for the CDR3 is TGTGCCAGTAGTATAGGCGGTTATTCACCCCTCCACTTT.

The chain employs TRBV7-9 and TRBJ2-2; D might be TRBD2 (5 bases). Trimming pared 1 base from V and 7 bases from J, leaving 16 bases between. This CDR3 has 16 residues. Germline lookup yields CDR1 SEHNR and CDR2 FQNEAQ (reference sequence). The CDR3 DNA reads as TGTGCCAGCAGCTTAGGAAGCCCGGGGAACGGCGGGGAGCTGTTTTTT. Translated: CASSLGSPGNGGELFF.

CDR3 in DNA: TGTGCCAGCAACACGGAGGGGACTAGCTCAAATACGCAGTATTTT. Encoded protein: CASNTEGTSSNTQYF. This chain joins TRBV7-2 and TRBJ2-3, with 9 bases aligning to TRBD2. The junction had 12 bases not matched to a gene; V was cut back by 7 bases and J by 7 bases. The CDR3 has 15 residues. Germline V gene sequence: CDR1 SGHTA, CDR2 FQGNSA.

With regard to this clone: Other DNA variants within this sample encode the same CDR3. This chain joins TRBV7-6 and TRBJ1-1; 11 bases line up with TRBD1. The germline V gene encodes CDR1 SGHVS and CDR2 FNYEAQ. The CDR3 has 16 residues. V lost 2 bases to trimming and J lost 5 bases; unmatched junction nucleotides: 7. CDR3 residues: CASSLMGQGDDTEAFF. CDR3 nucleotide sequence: TGTGCCAGCAGCTTAATGGGACAGGGGGATGATACTGAAGCTTTCTTT.

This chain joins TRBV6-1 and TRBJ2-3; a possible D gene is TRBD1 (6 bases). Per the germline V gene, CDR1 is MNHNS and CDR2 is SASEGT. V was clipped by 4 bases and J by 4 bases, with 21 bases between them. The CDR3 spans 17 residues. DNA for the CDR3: TGTGCCAGCAGTGCCCGTCCCGGACAGCTTAGCGCAGATACGCAGTATTTT. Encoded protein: CASSARPGQLSADTQYF.

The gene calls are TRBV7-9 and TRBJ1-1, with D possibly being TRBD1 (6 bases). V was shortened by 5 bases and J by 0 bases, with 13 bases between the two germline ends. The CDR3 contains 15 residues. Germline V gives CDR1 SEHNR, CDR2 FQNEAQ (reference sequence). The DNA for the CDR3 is TGTGCCAGCAGCCCTACCGGACAGCTGAACACTGAAGCTTTCTTT. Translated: CASSPTGQLNTEAFF.

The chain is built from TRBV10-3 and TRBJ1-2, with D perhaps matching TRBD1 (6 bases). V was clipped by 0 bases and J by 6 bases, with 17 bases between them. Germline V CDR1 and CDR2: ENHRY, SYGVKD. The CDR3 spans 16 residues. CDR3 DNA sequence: TGTGCCATCAGTGAGTCGAGGGGGTCGCAACTGGATGGCTACACCTTC. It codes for CAISESRGSQLDGYTF.

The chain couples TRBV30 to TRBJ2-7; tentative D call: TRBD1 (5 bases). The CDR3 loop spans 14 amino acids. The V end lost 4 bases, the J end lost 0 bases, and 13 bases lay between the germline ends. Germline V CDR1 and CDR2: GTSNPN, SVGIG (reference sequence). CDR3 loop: CAWTQGTNSYEQYF. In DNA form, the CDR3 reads TGTGCCTGGACCCAGGGAACTAACTCCTACGAGCAGTACTTC. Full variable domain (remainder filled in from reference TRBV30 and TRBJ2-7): SQTIHQWPATLVQPVGSPLSLECTVEGTSNPNLYWYRQAAGRGLQLLFYSVGIGQISSEVPQNLSASRPQDRQFILSSKKLLLSDSGFYLCAWTQGTNSYEQYFGPGTRLTVT.

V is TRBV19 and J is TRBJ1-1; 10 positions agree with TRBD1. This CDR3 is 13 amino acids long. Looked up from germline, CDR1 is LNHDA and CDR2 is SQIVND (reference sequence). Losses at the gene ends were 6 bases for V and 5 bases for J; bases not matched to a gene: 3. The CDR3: CASRMGQGTEAFF. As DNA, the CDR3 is TGTGCCAGTAGGATGGGACAGGGGACTGAAGCTTTCTTT. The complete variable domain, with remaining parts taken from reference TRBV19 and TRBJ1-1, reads DGGITQSPKYLFRKEGQNVTLSCEQNLNHDAMYWYRQDPGQGLRLIYYSQIVNDFQKGDIAEGYSVSREKKESFPLTVTSAQKNPTAFYLCASRMGQGTEAFFGQGTRLTVV.

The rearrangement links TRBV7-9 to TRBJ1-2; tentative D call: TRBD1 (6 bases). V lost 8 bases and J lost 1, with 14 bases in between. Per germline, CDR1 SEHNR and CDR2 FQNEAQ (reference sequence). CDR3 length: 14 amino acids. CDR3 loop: CASGPYRVNYGYTF. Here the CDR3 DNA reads TGTGCCAGCGGCCCATACAGGGTTAACTATGGCTACACCTTC.

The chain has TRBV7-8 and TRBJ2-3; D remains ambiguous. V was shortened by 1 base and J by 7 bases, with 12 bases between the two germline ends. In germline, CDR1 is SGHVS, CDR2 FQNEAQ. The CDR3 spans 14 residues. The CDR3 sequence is CASSLVPEANTQYF. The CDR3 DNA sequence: TGTGCCAGCAGCTTAGTGCCAGAGGCAAATACGCAGTATTTT.

CDR3 sequence: CASSVASWSSYNSPLHF. The CDR3 DNA sequence: TGTGCCAGCAGCGTAGCCTCGTGGAGCTCCTATAATTCACCCCTCCACTTT. The J gene is TRBJ1-6, the V gene TRBV9; the D is unclear. The CDR3 is 17 residues long. Germline CDR1 and CDR2: SGDLS and YYNGEE. V gave up 0 bases and J gave up 0 bases, with 10 bases separating them.

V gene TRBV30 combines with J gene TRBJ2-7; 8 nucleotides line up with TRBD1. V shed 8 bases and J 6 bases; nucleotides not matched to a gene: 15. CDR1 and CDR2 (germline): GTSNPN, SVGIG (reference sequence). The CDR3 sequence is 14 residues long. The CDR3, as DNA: TGTGCCCTTGGAATCGGGACAGGATACTCCGAGCAGTACTTC. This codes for CALGIGTGYSEQYF.

This CDR3 reads CASIWTGGSGETQYF. In nucleotides, the CDR3 is TGTGCCAGCATTTGGACAGGAGGGTCTGGGGAGACCCAGTACTTC. The chain has TRBV2 and TRBJ2-5; possibly TRBD1 for D (7 bases). Germline V CDR1 and CDR2: SNHLY, FYNNEI. Trimming took 7 bases from V and 5 from J, leaving 20 bases between them. The CDR3 covers 15 residues.

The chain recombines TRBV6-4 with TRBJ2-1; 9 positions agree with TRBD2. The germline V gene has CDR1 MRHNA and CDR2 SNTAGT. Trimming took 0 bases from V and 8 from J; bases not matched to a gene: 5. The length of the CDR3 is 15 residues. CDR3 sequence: CASSDSGTSSDEQFF. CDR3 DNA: TGTGCCAGCAGTGACTCGGGGACTAGCTCCGATGAGCAGTTCTTC.

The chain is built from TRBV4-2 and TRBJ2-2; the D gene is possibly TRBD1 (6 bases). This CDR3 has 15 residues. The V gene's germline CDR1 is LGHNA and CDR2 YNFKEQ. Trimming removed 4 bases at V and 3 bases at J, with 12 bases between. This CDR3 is CASSRPGDDTGELFF. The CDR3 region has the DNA TGTGCCAGCAGCCGGCCAGGGGACGACACCGGGGAGCTGTTTTTT.

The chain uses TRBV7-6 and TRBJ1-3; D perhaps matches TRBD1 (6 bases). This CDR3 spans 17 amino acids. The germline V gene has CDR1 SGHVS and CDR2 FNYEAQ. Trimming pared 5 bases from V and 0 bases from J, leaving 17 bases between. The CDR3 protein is CASSQTGMLYSGNTIYF. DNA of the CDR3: TGTGCCAGCAGCCAAACAGGGATGCTCTACTCTGGAAACACCATATATTTT. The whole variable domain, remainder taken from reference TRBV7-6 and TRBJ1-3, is GAGVSQSPRYKVTKRGQDVALRCDPISGHVSLYWYRQALGQGPEFLTYFNYEAQQDKSGLPNDRFSAERPEGSISTLTIQRTEQRDSAMYRCASSQTGMLYSGNTIYFGEGSWLTVV.

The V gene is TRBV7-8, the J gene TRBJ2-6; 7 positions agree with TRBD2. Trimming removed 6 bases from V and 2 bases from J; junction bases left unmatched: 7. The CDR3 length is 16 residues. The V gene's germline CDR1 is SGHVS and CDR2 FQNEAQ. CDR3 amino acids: CASRGGNLAGANVLTF. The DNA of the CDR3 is TGTGCCAGCAGGGGGGGGAATTTGGCTGGGGCCAACGTCCTGACTTTC.

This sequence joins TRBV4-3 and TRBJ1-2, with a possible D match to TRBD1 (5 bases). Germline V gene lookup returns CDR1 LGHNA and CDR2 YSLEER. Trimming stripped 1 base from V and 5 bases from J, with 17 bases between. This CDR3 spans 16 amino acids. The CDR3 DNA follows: TGCGCCAGCAGCCAAGCGACCGGGACTGAGCGATATGGCTACACCTTC. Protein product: CASSQATGTERYGYTF.